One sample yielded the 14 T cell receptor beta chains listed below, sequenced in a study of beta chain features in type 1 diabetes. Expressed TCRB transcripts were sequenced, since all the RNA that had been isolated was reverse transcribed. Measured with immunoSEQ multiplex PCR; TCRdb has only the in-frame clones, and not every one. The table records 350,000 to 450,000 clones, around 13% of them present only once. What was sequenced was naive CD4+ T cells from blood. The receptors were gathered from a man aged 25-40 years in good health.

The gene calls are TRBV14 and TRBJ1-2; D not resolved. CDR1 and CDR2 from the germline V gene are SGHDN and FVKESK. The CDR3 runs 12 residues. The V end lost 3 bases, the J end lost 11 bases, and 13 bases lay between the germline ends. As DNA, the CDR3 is TGTGCCAGCAGCCAGACGGGCCAGCATTACACCTTC. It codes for CASSQTGQHYTF.

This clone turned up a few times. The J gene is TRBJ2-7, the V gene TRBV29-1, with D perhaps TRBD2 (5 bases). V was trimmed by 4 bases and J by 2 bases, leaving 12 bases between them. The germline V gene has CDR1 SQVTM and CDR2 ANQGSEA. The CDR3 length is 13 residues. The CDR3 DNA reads TGCAGCGTTGTTCCCGAGGGTACCTACGAGCAGTACGTC. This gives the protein CSVVPEGTYEQYV.

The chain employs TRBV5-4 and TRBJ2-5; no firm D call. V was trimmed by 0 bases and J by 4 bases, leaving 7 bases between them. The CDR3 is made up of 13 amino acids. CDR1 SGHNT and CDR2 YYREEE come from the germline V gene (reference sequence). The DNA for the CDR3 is TGTGCCAGCAGCTTGGCGCCGTCAGAGACCCAGTACTTC. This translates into CASSLAPSETQYF.

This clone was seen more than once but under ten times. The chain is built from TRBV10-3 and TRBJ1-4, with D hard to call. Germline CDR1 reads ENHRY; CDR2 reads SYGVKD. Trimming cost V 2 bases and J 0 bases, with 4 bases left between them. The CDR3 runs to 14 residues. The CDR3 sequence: CAISESATNEKLFF. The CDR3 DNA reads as TGTGCCATCAGTGAGAGTGCAACTAATGAAAAACTGTTTTTT.

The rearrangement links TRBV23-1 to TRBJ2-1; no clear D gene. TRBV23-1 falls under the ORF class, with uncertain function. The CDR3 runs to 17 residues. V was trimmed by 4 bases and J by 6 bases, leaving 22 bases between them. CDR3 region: CASSPLPTNGESNEQFF. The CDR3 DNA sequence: TGCGCCAGCAGTCCTCTTCCAACTAACGGAGAATCCAATGAGCAGTTCTTC.

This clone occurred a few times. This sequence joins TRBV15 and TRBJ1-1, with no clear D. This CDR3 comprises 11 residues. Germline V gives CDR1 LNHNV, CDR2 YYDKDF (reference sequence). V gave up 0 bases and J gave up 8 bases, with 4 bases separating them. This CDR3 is CATSRDLEAFF. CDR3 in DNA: TGTGCCACCAGCAGAGACTTGGAAGCTTTCTTT.

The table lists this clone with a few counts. CDR3 sequence (DNA): TGTGCCAGCAGCCCCGGGACAGGCGTATCTGGGGCCAACGTCCTGACTTTC. Its translation: CASSPGTGVSGANVLTF. V gene TRBV5-6 combines with J gene TRBJ2-6; the match to TRBD1 covers 8 bases. Unmatched junction bases numbered 7, after V lost 4 bases and J lost 1 base. The length of the CDR3 is 17 residues. Germline V CDR1 and CDR2: SGHDT, YYEEEE.

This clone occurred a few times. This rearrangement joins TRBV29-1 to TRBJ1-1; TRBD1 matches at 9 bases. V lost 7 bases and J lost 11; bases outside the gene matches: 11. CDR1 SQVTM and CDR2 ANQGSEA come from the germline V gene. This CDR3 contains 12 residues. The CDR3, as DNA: TGCAGCGGAGGGACAGGGTATAACCCTGCTTTCTTT. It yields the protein CSGGTGYNPAFF. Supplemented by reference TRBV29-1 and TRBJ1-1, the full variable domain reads SAVISQKPSRDICQRGTSLTIQCQVDSQVTMMFWYRQQPGQSLTLIATANQGSEATYESGFVIDKFPISRPNLTFSTLTVSNMSPEDSSIYLCSGGTGYNPAFFGQGTRLTVV.

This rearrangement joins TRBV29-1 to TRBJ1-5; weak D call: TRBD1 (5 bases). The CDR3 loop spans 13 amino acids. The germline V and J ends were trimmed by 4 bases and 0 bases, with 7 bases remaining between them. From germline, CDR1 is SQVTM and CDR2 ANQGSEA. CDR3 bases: TGCAGCGTTGCCAGGGATAGCAATCAGCCCCAGCATTTT. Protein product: CSVARDSNQPQHF.

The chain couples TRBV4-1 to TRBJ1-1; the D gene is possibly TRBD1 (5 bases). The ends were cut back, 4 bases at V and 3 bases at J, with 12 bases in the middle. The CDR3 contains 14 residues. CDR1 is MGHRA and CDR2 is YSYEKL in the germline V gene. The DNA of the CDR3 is TGCGCCAGCAGCCGCAGGGTTGGTGACACTGAAGCTTTCTTT. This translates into CASSRRVGDTEAFF.

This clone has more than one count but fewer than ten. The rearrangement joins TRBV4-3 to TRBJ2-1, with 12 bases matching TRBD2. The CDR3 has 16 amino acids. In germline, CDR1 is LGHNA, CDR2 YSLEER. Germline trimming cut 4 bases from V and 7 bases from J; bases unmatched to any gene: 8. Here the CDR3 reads CASSRPGLAGQNEQFF. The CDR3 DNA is TGCGCCAGCAGCCGTCCAGGACTAGCGGGACAGAATGAGCAGTTCTTC.

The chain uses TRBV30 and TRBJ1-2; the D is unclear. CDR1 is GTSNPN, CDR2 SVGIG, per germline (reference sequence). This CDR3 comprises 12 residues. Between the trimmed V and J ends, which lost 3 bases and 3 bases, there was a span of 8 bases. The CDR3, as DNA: TGTGCCTGGAGGCCCATAGACTATGGCTACACCTTC. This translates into CAWRPIDYGYTF.

CDR3 DNA sequence: TGCGCCAGCAGCCAACAGCCGGCCGGGGAGCTGTTTTTT. This gives the protein CASSQQPAGELFF. The chain couples TRBV5-1 to TRBJ2-2; no clear D. This CDR3 spans 13 amino acids. The germline CDR1 and CDR2 sequences are SGHRS and YFSETQ. V lost 4 bases, J lost 6 bases, and 10 bases lay in between.

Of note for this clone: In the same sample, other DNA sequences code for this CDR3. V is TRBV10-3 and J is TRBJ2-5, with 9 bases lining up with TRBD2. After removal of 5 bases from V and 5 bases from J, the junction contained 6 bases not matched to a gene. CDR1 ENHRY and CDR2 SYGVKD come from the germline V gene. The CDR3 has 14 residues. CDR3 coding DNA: TGTGCCATCAGTTTAGCGGGAGTGGCGGAGACCCAGTACTTC. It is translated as CAISLAGVAETQYF.